The next 28 T cell receptor beta chains were all read from a single sample in a study of tumor and adjacent non-tumor tissue in lung cancer. RNA was extracted from bulk tissue without any cell sorting. The library came from three nested PCR rounds adapted from ARM-PCR protocols. TCRdb redid the calling of the multiplex PCR reads with MiXCR, one entry per CDR3 protein. The sample lists under 150,000 distinct CDR3 sequences; approximately 64% were seen once. Sequenced: lung tumor tissue. These receptors all come from a man aged 55 to 70 with small cell lung cancer.

This clonotype was picked up many times. This chain links TRBV11-1 with TRBJ2-7; the D gene is possibly TRBD1 (5 bases). Between the trimmed V and J ends, which lost 5 bases and 2 bases, there was a span of 13 bases. CDR3 size: 14 residues. Germline V gives CDR1 SGHAT, CDR2 FQDESV (reference sequence). CDR3 region: CASSPFMGPYEQYF. The CDR3 region has the DNA TGTGCCAGCAGCCCCTTCATGGGGCCCTACGAGCAGTACTTC.

This clonotype was counted at least ten times. The rearrangement joins TRBV30 to TRBJ2-2, with a tentative D call TRBD2 (5 bases). V was clipped by 1 base and J by 2 bases, with 11 bases between them. CDR3 length equals 15 residues. Germline V CDR1 and CDR2: GTSNPN, SVGIG (reference sequence). The CDR3 DNA sequence: TGTGCCTGGAGTGGGCTAGCAGTTAACACCGGGGAGCTGTTTTTT. Residues: CAWSGLAVNTGELFF.

Of note for this clonotype: Likely a read error: the CDR3 ends without its conserved phenylalanine or tryptophan. The chain uses TRBV7-8 and TRBJ2-3, with D uncertain. CDR3 length: 14 amino acids. V was clipped by 5 bases and J by 6 bases, with 15 bases between them. CDR1 is SGHVS, CDR2 FQNEAQ, per germline. In DNA, the CDR3 is TGTGCCAGCAGCCAAAGACTCTCCGCGGATACGCAGTATGTT. The encoded protein is CASSQRLSADTQYV.

On this clonotype itself: The junction and the germline gene differ at one end; a read error may be behind it. The chain employs TRBV11-2 and TRBJ2-7; 8 nucleotides agree with TRBD2. This CDR3 spans 17 amino acids. From germline, CDR1 is SGHAT and CDR2 FQNNGV. The CDR3 coding sequence is TGTGCCGGCAGTCCATATGGGGTCGCGGGAGGAGGATACGAGCAGTACTTC. Translation gives CAGSPYGVAGGGYEQYF.

The rearrangement uses TRBV29-1 and TRBJ1-6; a weak D match, TRBD1 (6 bases). The CDR3 runs 16 residues. CDR1 and CDR2 (germline): SQVTM, ANQGSEA. V was trimmed by 1 base and J by 3 bases, leaving 13 bases between them. This CDR3 is CSVEGSTGGYNSPLHF. CDR3 nucleotides: TGCAGCGTTGAAGGATCGACAGGAGGCTATAATTCACCCCTCCACTTT.

As regards this clonotype: The junction differs from germline at one of its ends, possibly a read error. The V gene is TRBV11-2, the J gene TRBJ2-5; perhaps TRBD2 as D (5 bases). The germline V gene encodes CDR1 SGHAT and CDR2 FQNNGV. The CDR3 length is 19 residues. The CDR3 reads CASSLDVSQAVGSKETLYF. The CDR3 nucleotides read TGTGCCAGCAGCTTAGATGTCTCGCAGGCAGTGGGGAGCAAAGAGACCCTGTACTTC.

On this clonotype itself: Possible read error: a much larger clone is one base away. The chain joins TRBV20-1 to TRBJ2-7; possible D gene TRBD2, 6 bases. The germline V gene has CDR1 DFQATT and CDR2 SNEGSKA (reference sequence). Trimming took 0 bases from V and 9 from J, leaving 12 bases between them. This CDR3 region has 12 residues. As DNA, the CDR3 is TGCAGTGCTAGAGATTGGGACTCTGTGCAGTACTTC. Translated: CSARDWDSVQYF.

The chain has TRBV29-1 and TRBJ2-1; 9 bases align to TRBD2. Germline V CDR1 and CDR2: SQVTM, ANQGSEA. V was pared by 3 bases and J by 9 bases, with 12 bases of the junction left unmatched. This CDR3 has 15 amino acids. The CDR3 region has the DNA TGCAGCGTTGAGGCGGGTGCGGGAGGGCGGGGTGAGCAGTTCTTC. As protein: CSVEAGAGGRGEQFF.

The chain has TRBV29-1 and TRBJ1-6; a weak D match, TRBD1 (5 bases). There are 16 residues in the CDR3. Germline loops: CDR1 SQVTM, CDR2 ANQGSEA. The V gene lost 7 bases and the J gene lost 5 bases, with 21 bases spanning the gap. CDR3 sequence reads: CSASVGHPGHNSPLHF. The CDR3 coding sequence is TGCAGCGCCTCGGTGGGCCACCCAGGGCATAATTCACCCCTCCACTTT.

The genes are TRBV6-5 and TRBJ1-2, with 7 bases matching TRBD1. The CDR3 length is 13 residues. The V segment lost 6 bases and the J segment 7 bases; nucleotides outside the gene matches: 8. Germline CDR1 and CDR2: MNHEY and SVGAGI. The CDR3, as DNA: TGTGCCAGCAGCTCCTCTTACAGGGGTGGCTACACCTTC. Amino acids: CASSSSYRGGYTF.

In its sample, this clonotype was seen many times. This chain connects TRBV5-4 to TRBJ2-7; TRBD1 might be the D (6 bases). This CDR3 is 14 amino acids long. Trimming shortened V by 5 bases and J by 0 bases, and 12 bases separated the two germline ends. From germline, CDR1 is SGHNT and CDR2 YYREEE (reference sequence). The CDR3 nucleotides read TGTGCCAGCAGACTCGGACAGTGCTCCTACGAGCAGTACGTC. Translated: CASRLGQCSYEQYV.

The rearrangement links TRBV11-2 to TRBJ2-1, with 8 positions matching TRBD2. Germline assignment: CDR1 SGHAT and CDR2 FQNNGV. J was trimmed by 7 bases and V by 9 bases; bases with no gene match: 14. The CDR3 is 15 residues long. The CDR3 reads CARTFERGPGNEQFF. The CDR3 bases are TGTGCCAGGACCTTCGAGCGGGGGCCGGGGAATGAGCAGTTCTTC. Filled out from reference TRBV11-2 and TRBJ2-1, the complete variable domain reads EAGVAQSPRYKIIEKRQSVAFWCNPISGHATLYWYQQILGQGPKLLIQFQNNGVVDDSQLPKDRFSAERLKGVDSTLKIQPAKLEDSAVYLCARTFERGPGNEQFFGPGTRLTVL.

In regard to this clonotype: One end of the junction is discordant with germline, which a read error may explain. This chain connects TRBV5-1 to TRBJ2-1, with D tentatively TRBD1 (6 bases). The CDR3 spans 17 residues. Germline V gene data show CDR1 as SGHRS and CDR2 as YFSETQ. This CDR3 reads CASSPTGTGISYNGQFF. Here the CDR3 DNA reads TGCGCCAGCAGCCCGACAGGTACGGGAATCTCCTACAATGGGCAGTTCTTC.

Regarding this clonotype: An end of the junction differs from the germline gene, which may be a read error. The V and J genes are TRBV11-2 and TRBJ2-1; the D gene is possibly TRBD1 (5 bases). The V gene's germline CDR1 is SGHAT and CDR2 FQNNGV. CDR3 size: 14 residues. The CDR3 region is CVSAHTVTENEQFF. The CDR3 DNA is TGTGTCAGCGCGCATACCGTGACAGAAAATGAGCAGTTCTTC. The full variable domain, completed using reference TRBV11-2 and TRBJ2-1, is EAGVAQSPRYKIIEKRQSVAFWCNPISGHATLYWYQQILGQGPKLLIQFQNNGVVDDSQLPKDRFSAERLKGVDSTLKIQPAKLEDSAVYLCVSAHTVTENEQFFGPGTRLTVL.

The J gene is TRBJ1-5, the V gene TRBV21-1; the D call TRBD1 from the table was never checked on the DNA. TRBV21-1 is a listed pseudogene. The CDR3 extends over 16 amino acids. CDR3: CASSKWLGQRNQPRHF. DNA of the CDR3: TGTGCCAGCAGCAAATGGTTGGGACAGCGCAATCAGCCCCGGCATTTT.

The gene calls are TRBV7-9 and TRBJ1-1, with 7 bases that match TRBD1. With 6 bases clipped from V and 11 bases from J, the junction kept 9 bases outside the gene matches. Per the germline V gene, CDR1 is SEHNR and CDR2 is FQNEAQ (reference sequence). There are 12 residues in the CDR3. This CDR3 is CASSRGTGVAFF. Here the CDR3 DNA reads TGTGCCAGCAGTCGAGGAACAGGGGTTGCTTTCTTT.

With respect to this clonotype: This could be a read error, since a much larger clone is one nucleotide away. A read error is likely, as this CDR3 ends without the conserved phenylalanine or tryptophan. V usage is TRBV20-1 and J usage is TRBJ2-1; D is possibly TRBD2 (6 bases). V was cut by 6 bases and J by 0 bases, with 15 bases left in between. This CDR3 is 15 amino acids long. In germline, CDR1 is DFQATT, CDR2 SNEGSKA (reference sequence). The CDR3 reads CSAGSRGLSYNEQFL. The CDR3 DNA reads TGCAGTGCGGGCTCGCGGGGACTCTCCTACAATGAGCAGTTCCTC.

As regards this clonotype: The junction departs from germline at one end; a sequencing error may be responsible. The genes are TRBV12-3 or TRBV12-4 and TRBJ1-5; D remains ambiguous. This CDR3 has 15 residues. This CDR3 reads CASSSTGFSNQPQHF. In nucleotides, the CDR3 is TGTGCCAGTAGTTCGACGGGGTTTTCTAATCAGCCCCAGCATTTT.

J is TRBJ2-1 and V is TRBV28; TRBD2 aligns across 10 bases. This CDR3 is built from 16 residues. Per the germline V gene, CDR1 is MDHEN and CDR2 is SYDVKM. With 7 bases clipped from V and 0 bases from J, the junction kept 6 bases outside the gene matches. The CDR3 is CASNPVAGGSYNEQFF. CDR3 in DNA: TGTGCCAGCAACCCTGTAGCGGGAGGCTCCTACAATGAGCAGTTCTTC.

With regard to this clonotype: With a much larger clone just one base away, this may be a read error. This sequence joins TRBV28 and TRBJ2-5; perhaps TRBD2 as D (6 bases). CDR3 length: 13 residues. From germline, CDR1 is MDHEN and CDR2 SYDVKM. The CDR3 DNA reads as TGTGTCAGCAGCCCCGGCGGGGAGGAGACCCAGTACTTC. Its protein is CVSSPGGEETQYF.

This clonotype was picked up a small number of times. The V gene is TRBV6-1, the J gene TRBJ2-7; D unresolved. Germline values: CDR1 MNHNS, CDR2 SASEGT. The CDR3 covers 15 residues. The V end was cut by 0 bases, the J end by 7 bases, with 16 bases between. The DNA for the CDR3 is TGTGCCAGCAGTGAAGCCTGGGCGGCTTCCCGGGAGCAGTACTTC. It yields the protein CASSEAWAASREQYF.

Notes on this clonotype: Given a much more abundant clone one base away, this may be a read error. The V and J genes are TRBV20-1 and TRBJ2-1; D gene unclear. V was trimmed by 2 bases and J by 8 bases, leaving 13 bases between them. This CDR3 region has 13 residues. Germline V gene data show CDR1 as DFQATT and CDR2 as SNEGSKA (reference sequence). In DNA, the CDR3 is TGCAGTGCTAGACCCGAGGTTCAACATGAGCAGTTCTTC. Translating it yields CSARPEVQHEQFF.

As concerns this clonotype: A much larger clonotype is one base distant, so this may be a read error. The V gene is TRBV4-2, the J gene TRBJ2-7, with 7 bases matching TRBD1. This CDR3 contains 15 residues. From germline, CDR1 is LGHNA and CDR2 YNFKEQ. The CDR3 bases are TGTGCCAGCAGGCCAGGGACAGTGGACGCCTACGGGCAGTACTTC. Protein: CASRPGTVDAYGQYF.

Worth noting for this clonotype: Germline is not matched at one junction end, which may reflect a read error. This chain uses TRBV11-3 with TRBJ2-3, with TRBD2 identical over 8 bases. This CDR3 spans 14 amino acids. Germline V gene data show CDR1 as SGHNT and CDR2 as YENEEA. CDR3 in DNA: TGTACCAGCAGTCAGGGATTAGCGGGGTTTACGCAGTATTTT. Translating gives CTSSQGLAGFTQYF.

For this clonotype: Possible read error: a much larger clone is one base away. The V call is TRBV20-1, the J call TRBJ1-1; weak D call: TRBD1 (6 bases). CDR3 length: 13 residues. In germline, CDR1 is DFQATT, CDR2 SNEGSKA (reference sequence). CDR3 loop: CSALQGTLSEAFF. The CDR3 bases are TGCAGCGCGTTACAGGGAACACTCTCTGAAGCTTTCTTT.

About this clonotype: The junction departs from germline at one end; a sequencing error may be responsible. The rearrangement links TRBV6-1 to TRBJ1-1; maybe TRBD1 (5 bases). Looked up from germline, CDR1 is MNHNS and CDR2 is SASEGT. The CDR3 length is 16 residues. The chain's CDR3 is CASNEGLAGGGTEAFF. The CDR3 nucleotides read TGTGCCAGCAATGAAGGGTTGGCGGGGGGGGGCACTGAAGCTTTCTTT.

This clonotype was seen many times. The chain uses TRBV20-1 and TRBJ1-2; tentative D call: TRBD1 (6 bases). With 6 bases removed from V and 5 bases from J, the gap between germline ends came to 16 bases. The CDR3 contains 13 residues. Germline V gives CDR1 DFQATT, CDR2 SNEGSKA (reference sequence). The CDR3 DNA is TGCAGTGCCAGGGTGGGACAAGGGTATGGCTACACCTTC. Translated, it gives CSARVGQGYGYTF.

This clonotype was counted between two and nine times. The rearrangement links TRBV7-8 to TRBJ1-1; 9 nucleotides align to TRBD1. Trimming took 5 bases from V and 1 from J; bases not matched to a gene: 2. The CDR3 totals 14 residues. Germline CDR1 SGHVS, CDR2 FQNEAQ. In nucleotides, the CDR3 is TGTGCCAGCAGCATGGGACAGGGGAACACTGAAGCTTTCTTT. Its translation is CASSMGQGNTEAFF.